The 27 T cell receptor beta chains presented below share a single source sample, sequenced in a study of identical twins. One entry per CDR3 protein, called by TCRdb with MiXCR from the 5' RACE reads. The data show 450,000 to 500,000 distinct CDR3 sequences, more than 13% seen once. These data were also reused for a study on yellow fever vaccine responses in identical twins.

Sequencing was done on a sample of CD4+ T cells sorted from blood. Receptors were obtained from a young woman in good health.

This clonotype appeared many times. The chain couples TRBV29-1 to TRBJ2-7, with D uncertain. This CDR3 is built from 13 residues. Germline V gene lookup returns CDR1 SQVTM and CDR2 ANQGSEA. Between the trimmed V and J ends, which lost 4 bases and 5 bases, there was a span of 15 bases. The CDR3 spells CSVVGPGLHEQYF. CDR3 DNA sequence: TGCAGCGTTGTAGGCCCGGGTTTGCACGAGCAGTACTTC.

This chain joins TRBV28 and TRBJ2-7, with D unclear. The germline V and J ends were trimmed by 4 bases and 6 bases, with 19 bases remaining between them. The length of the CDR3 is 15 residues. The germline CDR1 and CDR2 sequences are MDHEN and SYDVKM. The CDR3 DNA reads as TGTGCCAGCAGTTCCGCTGAACGCCTGAGAGTCGAGCAGTACTTC. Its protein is CASSSAERLRVEQYF.

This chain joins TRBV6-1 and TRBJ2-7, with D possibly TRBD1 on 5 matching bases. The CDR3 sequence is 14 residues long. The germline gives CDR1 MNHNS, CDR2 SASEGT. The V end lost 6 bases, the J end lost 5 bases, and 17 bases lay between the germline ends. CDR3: CASRAGSPYDEQYF. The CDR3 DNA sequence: TGTGCCAGCAGGGCAGGGTCCCCATACGACGAGCAGTACTTC.

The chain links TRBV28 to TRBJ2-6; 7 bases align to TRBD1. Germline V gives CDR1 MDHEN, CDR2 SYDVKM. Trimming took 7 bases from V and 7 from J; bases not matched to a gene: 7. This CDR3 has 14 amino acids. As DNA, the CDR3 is TGTGCCAGCAACCGGGACAGAGGAGCCAACGTCCTGACTTTC. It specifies CASNRDRGANVLTF.

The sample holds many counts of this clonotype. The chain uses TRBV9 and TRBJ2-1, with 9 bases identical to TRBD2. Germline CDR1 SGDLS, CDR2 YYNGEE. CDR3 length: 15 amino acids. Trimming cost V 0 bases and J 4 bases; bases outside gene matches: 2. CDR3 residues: CASSVGLAGYNEQFF. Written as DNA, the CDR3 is TGTGCCAGCAGCGTAGGGCTAGCGGGATACAATGAGCAGTTCTTC.

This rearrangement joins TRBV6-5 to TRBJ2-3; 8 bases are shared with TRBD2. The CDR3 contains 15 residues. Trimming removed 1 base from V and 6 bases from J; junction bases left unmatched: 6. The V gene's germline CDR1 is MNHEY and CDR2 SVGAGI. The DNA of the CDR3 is TGTGCCAGCAGTTACTTGAGCGGGGGCGACGATACGCAGTATTTT. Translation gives CASSYLSGGDDTQYF.

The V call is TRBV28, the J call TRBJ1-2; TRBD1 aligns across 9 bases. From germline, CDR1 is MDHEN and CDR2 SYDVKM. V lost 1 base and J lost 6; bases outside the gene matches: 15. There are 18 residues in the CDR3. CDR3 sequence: CASSLLWDRVSERNGYTF. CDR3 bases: TGTGCCAGCAGTTTATTATGGGACAGGGTGAGTGAGAGGAATGGCTACACCTTC.

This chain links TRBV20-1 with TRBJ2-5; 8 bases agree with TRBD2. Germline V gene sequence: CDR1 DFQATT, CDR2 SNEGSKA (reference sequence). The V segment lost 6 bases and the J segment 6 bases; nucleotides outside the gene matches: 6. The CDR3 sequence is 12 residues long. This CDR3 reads CSAWTSWQTQYF. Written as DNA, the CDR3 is TGCAGTGCCTGGACTAGCTGGCAGACCCAGTACTTC.

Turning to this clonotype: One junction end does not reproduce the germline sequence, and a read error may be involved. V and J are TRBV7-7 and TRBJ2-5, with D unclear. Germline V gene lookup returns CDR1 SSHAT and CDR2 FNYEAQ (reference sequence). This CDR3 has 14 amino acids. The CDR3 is CASSLQSKSETQYF. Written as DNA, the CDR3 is TGTGCTAGCAGCTTACAGTCAAAGTCGGAGACCCAGTACTTC.

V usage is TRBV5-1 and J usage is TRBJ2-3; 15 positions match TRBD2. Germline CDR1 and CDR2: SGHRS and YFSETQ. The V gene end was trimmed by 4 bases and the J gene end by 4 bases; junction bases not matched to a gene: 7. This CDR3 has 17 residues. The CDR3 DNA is TGCGCCAGCAGCCTAGGGACTAGCGGGGGGCCTGCAGATACGCAGTATTTT. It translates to CASSLGTSGGPADTQYF.

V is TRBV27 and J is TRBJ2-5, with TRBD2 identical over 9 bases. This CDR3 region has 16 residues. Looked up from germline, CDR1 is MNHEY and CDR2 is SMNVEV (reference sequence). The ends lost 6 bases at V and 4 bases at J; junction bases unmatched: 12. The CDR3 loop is CASRPLSGGLPETQYF. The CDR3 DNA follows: TGTGCCAGCAGACCACTTAGCGGGGGTTTGCCAGAGACCCAGTACTTC.

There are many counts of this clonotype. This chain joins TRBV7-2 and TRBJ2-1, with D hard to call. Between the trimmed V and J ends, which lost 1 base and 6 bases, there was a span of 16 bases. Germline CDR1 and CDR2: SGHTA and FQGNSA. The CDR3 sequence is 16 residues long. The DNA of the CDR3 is TGTGCCAGCAGCTTAGTCCCTAAGGGCAGTCGCAATGAGCAGTTCTTC. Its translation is CASSLVPKGSRNEQFF.

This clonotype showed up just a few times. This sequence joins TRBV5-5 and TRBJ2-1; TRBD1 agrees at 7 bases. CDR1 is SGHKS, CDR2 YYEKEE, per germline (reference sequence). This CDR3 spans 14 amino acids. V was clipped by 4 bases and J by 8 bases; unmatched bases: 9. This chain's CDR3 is CASSVGGAVDEQFF. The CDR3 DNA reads TGTGCCAGCAGCGTAGGGGGCGCGGTTGATGAGCAGTTCTTC.

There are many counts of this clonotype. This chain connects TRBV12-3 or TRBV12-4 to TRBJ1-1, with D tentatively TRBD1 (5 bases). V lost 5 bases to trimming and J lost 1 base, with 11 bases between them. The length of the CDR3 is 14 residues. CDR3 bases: TGTGCCAGCAGTCCCAGGGTCGGGAACACTGAAGCTTTCTTT. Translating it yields CASSPRVGNTEAFF.

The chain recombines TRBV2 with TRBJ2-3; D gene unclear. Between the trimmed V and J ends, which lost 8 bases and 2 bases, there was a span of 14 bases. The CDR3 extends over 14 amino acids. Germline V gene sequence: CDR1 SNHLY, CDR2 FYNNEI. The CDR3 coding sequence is TGTGCCAGCTATAAGGACCTCCCCACAGATACGCAGTATTTT. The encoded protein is CASYKDLPTDTQYF.

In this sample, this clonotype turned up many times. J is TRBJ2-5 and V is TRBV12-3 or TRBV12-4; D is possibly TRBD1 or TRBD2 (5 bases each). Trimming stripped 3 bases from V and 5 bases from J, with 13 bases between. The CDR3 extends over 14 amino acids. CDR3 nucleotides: TGTGCCAGCAGTTTCTCCTATGGGGGTGAGACCCAGTACTTC. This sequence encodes CASSFSYGGETQYF.

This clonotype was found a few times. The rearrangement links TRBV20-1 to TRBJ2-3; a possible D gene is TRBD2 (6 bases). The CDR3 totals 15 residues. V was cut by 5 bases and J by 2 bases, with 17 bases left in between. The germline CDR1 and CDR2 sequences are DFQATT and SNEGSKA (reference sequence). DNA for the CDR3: TGCAGTGCTGCCCGAGGGGCGGGACCCACAGATACGCAGTATTTT. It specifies CSAARGAGPTDTQYF.

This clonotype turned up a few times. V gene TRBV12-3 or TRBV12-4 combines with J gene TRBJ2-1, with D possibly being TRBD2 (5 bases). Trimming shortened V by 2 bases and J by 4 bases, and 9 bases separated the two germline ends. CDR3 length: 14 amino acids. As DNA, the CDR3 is TGTGCCAGCAGTTTACAGGTAGCGTACAATGAGCAGTTCTTC. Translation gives CASSLQVAYNEQFF.

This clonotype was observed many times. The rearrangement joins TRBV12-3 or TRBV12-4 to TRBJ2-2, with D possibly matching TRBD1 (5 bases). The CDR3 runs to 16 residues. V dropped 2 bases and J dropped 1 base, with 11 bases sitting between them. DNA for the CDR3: TGTGCCAGCAGTTTAAAGGGGTTGCTGAACACCGGGGAGCTGTTTTTT. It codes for CASSLKGLLNTGELFF.

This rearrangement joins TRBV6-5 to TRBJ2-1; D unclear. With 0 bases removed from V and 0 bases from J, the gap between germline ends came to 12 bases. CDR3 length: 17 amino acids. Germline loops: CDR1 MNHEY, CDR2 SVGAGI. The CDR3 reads CASSYSIQSSSYNEQFF. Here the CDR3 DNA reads TGTGCCAGCAGTTACTCTATACAATCGAGCTCCTACAATGAGCAGTTCTTC.

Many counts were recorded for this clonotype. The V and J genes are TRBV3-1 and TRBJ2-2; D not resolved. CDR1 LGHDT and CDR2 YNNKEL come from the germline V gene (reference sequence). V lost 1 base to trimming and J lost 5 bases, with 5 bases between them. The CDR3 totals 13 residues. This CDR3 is CASSQVRTGELFF. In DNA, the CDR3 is TGTGCCAGCAGCCAAGTCCGGACCGGGGAGCTGTTTTTT.

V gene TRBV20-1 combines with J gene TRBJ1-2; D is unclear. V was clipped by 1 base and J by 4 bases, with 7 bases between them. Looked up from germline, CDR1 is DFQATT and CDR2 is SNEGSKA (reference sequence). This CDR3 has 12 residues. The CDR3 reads CSARVQAYGYTF. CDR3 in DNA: TGCAGTGCTAGAGTCCAGGCCTATGGCTACACCTTC.

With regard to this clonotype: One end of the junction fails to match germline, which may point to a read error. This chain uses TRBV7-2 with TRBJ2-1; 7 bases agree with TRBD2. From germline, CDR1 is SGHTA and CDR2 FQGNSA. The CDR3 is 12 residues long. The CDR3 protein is CASSPNGGGIYF. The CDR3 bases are TGTGCCAGCAGTCCAAATGGGGGGGGAATATACTTC.

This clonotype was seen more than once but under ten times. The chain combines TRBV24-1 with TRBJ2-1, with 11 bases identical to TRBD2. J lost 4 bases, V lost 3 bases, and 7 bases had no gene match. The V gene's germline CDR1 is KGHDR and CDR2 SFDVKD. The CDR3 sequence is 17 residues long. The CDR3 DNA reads TGTGCCACCAGTGATCCTTCTAGCGGGGGGTTGTACAATGAGCAGTTCTTC. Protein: CATSDPSSGGLYNEQFF.

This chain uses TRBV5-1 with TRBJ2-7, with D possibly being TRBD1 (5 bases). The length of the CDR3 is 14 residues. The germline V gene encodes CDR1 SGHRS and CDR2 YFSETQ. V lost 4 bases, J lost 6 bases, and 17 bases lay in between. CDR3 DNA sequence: TGCGCCAGCAGCCCTGCAGGGCCATTCGGCGAGCAGTACTTC. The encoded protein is CASSPAGPFGEQYF.

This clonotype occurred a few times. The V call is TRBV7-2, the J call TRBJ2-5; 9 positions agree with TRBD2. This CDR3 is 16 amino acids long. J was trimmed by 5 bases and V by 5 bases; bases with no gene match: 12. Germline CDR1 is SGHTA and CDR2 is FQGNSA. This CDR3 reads CASSTRAGGGGETQYF. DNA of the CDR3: TGTGCCAGCAGCACTCGGGCTGGCGGGGGGGGTGAGACCCAGTACTTC.

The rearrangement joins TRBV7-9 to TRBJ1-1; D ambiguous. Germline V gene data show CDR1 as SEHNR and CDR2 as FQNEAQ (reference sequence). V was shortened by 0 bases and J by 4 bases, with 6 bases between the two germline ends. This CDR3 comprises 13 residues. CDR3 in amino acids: CASSLALSTEAFF. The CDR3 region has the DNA TGTGCCAGCAGCTTAGCGCTTTCCACTGAAGCTTTCTTT.